These 18 T cell receptor beta chains originate from one sample sequenced in a study of glioma-infiltrating T cells after dendritic cell vaccination. Time point reported: after dendritic cell vaccination, including at tumor progression/relapse. The protocol was immunoSEQ multiplex PCR, while the TCRdb copy is restricted to in-frame clones and leaves out a portion. The sample has 70,000 to 90,000 clones, over 80% seen once. The sample in question was blood, obtained after dendritic cell vaccination. These receptors all come from a human donor with glioblastoma.

The chain links TRBV6-5 to TRBJ1-1, with D possibly being TRBD1 (5 bases). Germline CDR1 reads MNHEY; CDR2 reads SVGAGI. V was shortened by 4 bases and J by 3 bases, with 12 bases between the two germline ends. The CDR3 consists of 14 residues. CDR3 in DNA: TGTGCCAGCAGTTCCGGGGGATGGGACACTGAAGCTTTCTTT. Amino acid sequence: CASSSGGWDTEAFF.

The chain links TRBV6-1 to TRBJ2-5, with D perhaps TRBD1 (6 bases). The V and J ends lost 4 bases and 2 bases respectively, with 20 bases between them. This CDR3 is built from 17 residues. CDR1 and CDR2 (germline): MNHNS, SASEGT. CDR3 protein: CASSALSGQSGQETQYF. The CDR3 region has the DNA TGTGCCAGCAGTGCCCTTAGTGGACAGTCAGGACAAGAGACCCAGTACTTC.

This clone was counted a single time. The chain combines TRBV4-1 with TRBJ2-1; D might be TRBD2 (6 bases). Trimming stripped 1 base from V and 0 bases from J, with 16 bases between. CDR1 and CDR2 (germline): MGHRA, YSYEKL. The CDR3 extends over 18 amino acids. The CDR3 is CASSQGQRGLTSYNEQFF. As DNA, the CDR3 is TGCGCCAGCAGCCAAGGGCAGAGGGGACTCACCTCCTACAATGAGCAGTTCTTC.

CDR3 coding DNA: TGTGCCAGCAGCGTAGGTGAGGGGGCCGGCACCGGGGAGCTGTTTTTT. This translates into CASSVGEGAGTGELFF. V gene TRBV9 combines with J gene TRBJ2-2; 7 bases are a match to TRBD1. CDR1 and CDR2 (germline): SGDLS, YYNGEE. This CDR3 is built from 16 residues. V shed 0 bases, J shed 4 bases, and the junction held 6 bases outside the gene matches.

V usage is TRBV29-1 and J usage is TRBJ1-2; 10 bases are shared with TRBD1. Per the germline V gene, CDR1 is SQVTM and CDR2 is ANQGSEA. J was trimmed by 3 bases and V by 6 bases; bases with no gene match: 4. The CDR3 is made up of 13 amino acids. The chain's CDR3 is CSVGGQGDYGYTF. The CDR3 coding sequence is TGCAGCGTGGGCGGACAGGGGGACTATGGCTACACCTTC.

The chain employs TRBV6-5 and TRBJ2-3; D is possibly TRBD2 (6 bases). Trimming cost V 2 bases and J 4 bases, with 16 bases left between them. There are 16 residues in the CDR3. Germline CDR1 MNHEY, CDR2 SVGAGI. CDR3 coding DNA: TGTGCCAGCAGTTACACCGAGCTCCGCGGGGCAGATACGCAGTATTTT. It is translated as CASSYTELRGADTQYF.

The CDR3 loop reads CASSLVLGTAYEQYF. For the CDR3, the DNA is TGTGCCAGCAGCTTAGTTTTGGGGACAGCATACGAGCAGTACTTC. V gene TRBV7-2 combines with J gene TRBJ2-7; 7 bases are shared with TRBD1. The V and J ends lost 1 base and 4 bases, in that order; junction bases with no gene match: 7. The CDR3 totals 15 residues. Germline loops: CDR1 SGHTA, CDR2 FQGNSA.

CDR3 in DNA: TGTGCCAGCAGCCCGTGGAGCGGGGGAACCCAAGAGACCCAGTACTTC. Encoded protein: CASSPWSGGTQETQYF. The chain uses TRBV9 and TRBJ2-5; 8 nucleotides agree with TRBD2. V was clipped by 4 bases and J by 1 base; unmatched bases: 9. Germline V gene sequence: CDR1 SGDLS, CDR2 YYNGEE. This CDR3 is 16 amino acids long. The whole variable domain, remainder taken from reference TRBV9 and TRBJ2-5, is DSGVTQTPKHLITATGQRVTLRCSPRSGDLSVYWYQQSLDQGLQFLIQYYNGEERAKGNILERFSAQQFPDLHSELNLSSLELGDSALYFCASSPWSGGTQETQYFGPGTRLLVL.

The CDR3 sequence: CASSRRTGSNQPQHF. DNA for the CDR3: TGCGCCAGCAGCCGCCGGACAGGGAGCAATCAGCCCCAGCATTTT. The gene calls are TRBV4-1 and TRBJ1-5; 8 nucleotides match TRBD1. This CDR3 is 15 amino acids long. V lost 4 bases, J lost 1 base, and 3 bases stayed unmatched. Per germline, CDR1 MGHRA and CDR2 YSYEKL.

This clone was counted a few times. The chain recombines TRBV7-7 with TRBJ2-1; the match to TRBD1 covers 8 bases. J lost 5 bases, V lost 2 bases, and 14 bases had no gene match. CDR3 size: 18 residues. Germline-derived CDR1 and CDR2 are SSHAT and FNYEAQ (reference sequence). The CDR3 protein is CASSLRQFTGTGDNEQFF. The DNA of the CDR3 is TGTGCCAGCAGCTTACGCCAATTTACCGGGACAGGAGACAATGAGCAGTTCTTC.

The genes are TRBV29-1 and TRBJ2-1, with TRBD2 matching 11 bases. CDR3 length equals 13 residues. CDR1 is SQVTM and CDR2 is ANQGSEA in the germline V gene. The V segment lost 4 bases and the J segment 5 bases; nucleotides outside the gene matches: 1. The CDR3 spells CSVVAGGNNEQFF. The CDR3 nucleotides read TGCAGCGTTGTAGCGGGGGGGAACAATGAGCAGTTCTTC.

The chain has TRBV27 and TRBJ2-7, with 8 bases that match TRBD1. This CDR3 is 14 amino acids long. V was clipped by 6 bases and J by 4 bases; unmatched bases: 8. The germline V gene encodes CDR1 MNHEY and CDR2 SMNVEV (reference sequence). The CDR3 DNA follows: TGTGCCAGCAGGACGGACAGGGAGGTTTACGAGCAGTACTTC. Amino acid sequence: CASRTDREVYEQYF.

The V gene is TRBV2, the J gene TRBJ2-5, with D hard to call. The CDR3 totals 12 residues. Germline-derived CDR1 and CDR2 are SNHLY and FYNNEI. V was shortened by 3 bases and J by 5 bases, with 7 bases between the two germline ends. This chain's CDR3 is CASSDGLETQYF. CDR3 nucleotides: TGTGCCAGCAGTGACGGTTTGGAGACCCAGTACTTC.

The chain is built from TRBV6-5 and TRBJ1-2, with no clear D. This CDR3 has 15 amino acids. V was cut by 5 bases and J by 2 bases, with 15 bases left in between. From germline, CDR1 is MNHEY and CDR2 SVGAGI. CDR3 protein: CASSPRTDSNYGYTF. In DNA, the CDR3 is TGTGCCAGCAGTCCCAGAACAGATTCCAACTATGGCTACACCTTC.

V and J are TRBV6-1 and TRBJ1-1; 7 bases agree with TRBD1. With 3 bases clipped from V and 8 bases from J, the junction kept 12 bases outside the gene matches. The CDR3 spans 15 residues. Per germline, CDR1 MNHNS and CDR2 SASEGT. CDR3 sequence: CASSDLLTDRLEAFF. DNA for the CDR3: TGTGCCAGCAGTGACCTCCTCACGGACAGGTTAGAAGCTTTCTTT.

J is TRBJ1-1 and V is TRBV27; a possible D gene is TRBD1 (5 bases). The V gene lost 4 bases and the J gene lost 10 bases, with 13 bases spanning the gap. The germline V gene encodes CDR1 MNHEY and CDR2 SMNVEV (reference sequence). This CDR3 has 12 residues. Here the CDR3 DNA reads TGTGCCAGCAGTTCGGGGGGTTTAGGAGCTTTCTTT. Protein: CASSSGGLGAFF.

The gene calls are TRBV18 and TRBJ1-2, with unresolved D. This CDR3 has 13 residues. The germline V and J ends were trimmed by 2 bases and 3 bases, with 7 bases remaining between them. CDR1 KGHSH and CDR2 LQKENI come from the germline V gene. The chain's CDR3 is CASSPSQDYGYTF. CDR3 coding DNA: TGTGCCAGCTCACCAAGTCAGGACTATGGCTACACCTTC.

Turning to this clone: The same CDR3 can be traced to other DNA sequences in this sample. The chain joins TRBV30 to TRBJ2-7, with 9 bases matching TRBD1. The CDR3 sequence is 13 residues long. CDR1 and CDR2 (germline): GTSNPN, SVGIG (reference sequence). V gave up 0 bases and J gave up 3 bases; unmatched junction bases: 0. DNA for the CDR3: TGTGCCTGGAGTGTGGGACAGGGCTACGAGCAGTACTTC. Translating it yields CAWSVGQGYEQYF.